This paragraph reports one T cell receptor beta chain. This clonotype appeared many times. Its antigen is currently not known. The record has no base qualities; no much larger clone is one base away. At the junction V is shortened by 2 bases and J by 3 bases; bases outside the gene matches: 20. The CDR3 measures 20 amino acids from cysteine to phenylalanine. Only the CDR3 part of the read is kept: 60 bases, read in frame from the first base. The germline V gene supplies CDR1 KGHSH and CDR2 LQKENI. This sample is drawn from a study of T cells after yellow fever vaccination (dated by TCRdb to about 2019). Background for the entire study: Libraries from fractions with low cell numbers were prepared with the SMART-Seq v4 Ultra Low Input RNA kit. Blood samples were taken at several timepoints before and after primary and secondary immunization, and bulk PBMC replicates and cell subsets were isolated. To follow T-cell clones before and after both primary and booster YFV17D yellow fever vaccination, bulk TCR alpha and beta repertoires underwent longitudinal sequencing. The cohort comprised two healthy male donors, one aged 18 to 30 and one aged 30 to 40 years.

Instrument used: Illumina NovaSeq 6000. TCR cDNA was synthesized by 5'RACE template switching, which introduced a universal primer site and unique molecular identifiers. Priming of cDNA synthesis was performed from both the TCR alpha and TCR beta constant segments. Library amplification used two PCR steps, and the second PCR step added sample barcodes and sequencing adapters. Sequencing of libraries was done on Illumina HiSeq 2500 (2x100 bp) or NovaSeq (2x150 bp). The authors' analysis ran thus. MIGEC was used to demultiplex reads and collapse the reads into UMI consensus sequences, and MiXCR was used for V(D)J alignment. Using edgeR on replicate PBMC samples, clonotypes were called vaccine-responding if FDR was below 0.01 and the log2 fold change was above 5 up to day 15. CD4 or CD8 identity was assigned to each bulk clonotype according to whether the clonotype was present at higher abundance in the sequenced CD4 repertoire or the sequenced CD8 repertoire. Clones were called with MiXCR by TCRdb after fastp trimmed the public reads at Q25, and only in-frame beta chains were retained. Each CDR3 protein gets just one entry, which takes the most common genes and DNA from the rows behind it. The V and J calls were not made by the authors but by TCRdb's processing. This sample has under 250,000 distinct CDR3 sequences in its table, and more than 3% of those were observed once. The biggest ten clones account for 2.5% to 3.5% of the sample.

The paper as a whole reports these results and caveats: Because abundant contaminating clonotypes from the bulk population could be contained in FACS-sorted repertoires, computational filtering was required. A small share of clonotypes occurred in both CD4 and CD8 compartments, likely arising from convergent recombination. Most clones expanded after primary vaccination (around 96% of CD4 and 70% to 90% of CD8) were re-detected after the booster, suggesting that broad memory maintenance occurred. Only two donors were included in the study, so the extent to which the findings can be generalized is limited. The secondary T-cell response was weaker than the primary response but faster, peaking on day 5 instead of day 15.

Interpreted using the paper, the treatment or condition label stands for: live attenuated yellow fever vaccine strain. A standard Ficoll-Paque protocol was used to isolate PBMCs from peripheral blood. Dynabeads CD4 and CD8 positive selection kits were used to isolate the CD4 and CD8 T-cell fractions. TriZol was used to extract RNA from bulk PBMCs, CD4 and CD8 fractions, and dextramer-positive and dextramer-negative fractions. The chain was built from TRBV18 and TRBJ2-7, with 9 bases aligning to TRBD1. Sequencing was performed on CD4+ T cells sorted from PBMCs, taken 10 days after the yellow fever booster vaccination. The TCR was taken from a man between 18 and 29 years old who received the YFV17D yellow fever vaccine. The CDR3 protein: CASSPELGQGAFPQLYEQYF. At the DNA level, the sequence is TGTGCCAGCTCACCAGAGCTGGGACAGGGAGCCTTTCCCCAACTCTACGAGCAGTACTTC.